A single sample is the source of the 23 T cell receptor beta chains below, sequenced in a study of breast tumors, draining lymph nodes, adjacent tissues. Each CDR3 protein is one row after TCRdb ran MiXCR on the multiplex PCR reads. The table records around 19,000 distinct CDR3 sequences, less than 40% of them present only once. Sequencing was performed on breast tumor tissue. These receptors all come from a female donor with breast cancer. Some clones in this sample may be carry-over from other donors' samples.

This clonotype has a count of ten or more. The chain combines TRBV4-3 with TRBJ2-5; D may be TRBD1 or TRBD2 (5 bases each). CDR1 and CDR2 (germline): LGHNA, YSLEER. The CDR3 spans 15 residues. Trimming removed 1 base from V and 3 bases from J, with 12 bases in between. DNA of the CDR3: TGCGCCAGCAGCCAAGGGGTTGGGGGAGAAGAGACCCAGTACTTC. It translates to CASSQGVGGEETQYF.

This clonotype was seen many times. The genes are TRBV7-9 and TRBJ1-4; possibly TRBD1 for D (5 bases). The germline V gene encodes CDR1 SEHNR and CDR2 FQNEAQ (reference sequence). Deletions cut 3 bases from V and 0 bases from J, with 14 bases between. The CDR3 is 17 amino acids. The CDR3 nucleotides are TGTGCCAGCAGCTTCTGGGGGGAAGGGCCAACTAATGAAAAACTGTTTTTT. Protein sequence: CASSFWGEGPTNEKLFF.

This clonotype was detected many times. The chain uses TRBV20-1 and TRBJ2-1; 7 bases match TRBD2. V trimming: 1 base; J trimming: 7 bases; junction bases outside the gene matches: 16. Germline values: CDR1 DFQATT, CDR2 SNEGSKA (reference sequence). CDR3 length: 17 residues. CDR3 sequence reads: CSARVETSELLSNEQFF. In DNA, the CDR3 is TGCAGTGCTAGAGTCGAAACTAGCGAGCTGCTATCGAATGAGCAGTTCTTC.

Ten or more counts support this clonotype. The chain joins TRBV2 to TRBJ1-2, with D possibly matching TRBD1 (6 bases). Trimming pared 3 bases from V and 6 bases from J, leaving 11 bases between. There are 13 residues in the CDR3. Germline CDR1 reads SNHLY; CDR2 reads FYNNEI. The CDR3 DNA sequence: TGTGCCAGCAGTGACCCAGGGGAGAATGGCTACACCTTC. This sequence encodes CASSDPGENGYTF.

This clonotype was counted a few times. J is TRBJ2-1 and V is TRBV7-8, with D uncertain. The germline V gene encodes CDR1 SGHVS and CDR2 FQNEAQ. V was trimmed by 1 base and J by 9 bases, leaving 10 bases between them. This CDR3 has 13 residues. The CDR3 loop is CASSLVALGEQFF. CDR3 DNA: TGTGCCAGCAGCTTAGTGGCTTTAGGTGAGCAGTTCTTC.

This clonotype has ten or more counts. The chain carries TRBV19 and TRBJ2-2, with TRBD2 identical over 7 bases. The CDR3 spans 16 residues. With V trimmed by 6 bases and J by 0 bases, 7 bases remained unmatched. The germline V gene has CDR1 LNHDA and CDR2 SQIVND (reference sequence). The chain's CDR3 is CASSGRPPSNTGELFF. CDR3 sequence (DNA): TGTGCCAGTAGCGGGAGGCCCCCCTCGAACACCGGGGAGCTGTTTTTT.

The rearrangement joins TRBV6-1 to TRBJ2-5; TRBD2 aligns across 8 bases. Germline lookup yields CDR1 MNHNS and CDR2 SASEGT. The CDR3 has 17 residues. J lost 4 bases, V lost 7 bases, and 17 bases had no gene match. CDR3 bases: TGTGCCAGCACGTTTGCGGGAGGCACCATATTGACAGAGACCCAGTACTTC. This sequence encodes CASTFAGGTILTETQYF.

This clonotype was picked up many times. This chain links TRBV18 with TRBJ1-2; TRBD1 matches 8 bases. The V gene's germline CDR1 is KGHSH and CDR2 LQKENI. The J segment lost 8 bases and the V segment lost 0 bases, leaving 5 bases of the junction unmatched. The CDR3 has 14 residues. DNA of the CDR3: TGTGCCAGCTCACCACCGGGCAGGGGGCTAGGCTACACCTTC. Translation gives CASSPPGRGLGYTF.

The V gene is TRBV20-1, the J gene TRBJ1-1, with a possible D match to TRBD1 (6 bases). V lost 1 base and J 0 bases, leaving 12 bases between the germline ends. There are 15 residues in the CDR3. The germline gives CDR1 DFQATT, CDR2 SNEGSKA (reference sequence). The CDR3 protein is CSARVLGTLNTEAFF. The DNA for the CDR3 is TGCAGTGCTAGAGTACTGGGGACATTGAACACTGAAGCTTTCTTT.

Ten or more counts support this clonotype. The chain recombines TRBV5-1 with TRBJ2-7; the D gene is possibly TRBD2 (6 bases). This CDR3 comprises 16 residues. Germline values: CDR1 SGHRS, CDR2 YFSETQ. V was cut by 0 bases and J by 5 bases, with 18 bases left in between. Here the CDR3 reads CASSLVGRQEGDEQYF. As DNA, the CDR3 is TGCGCCAGCAGCTTGGTAGGTCGGCAGGAGGGCGACGAGCAGTACTTC.

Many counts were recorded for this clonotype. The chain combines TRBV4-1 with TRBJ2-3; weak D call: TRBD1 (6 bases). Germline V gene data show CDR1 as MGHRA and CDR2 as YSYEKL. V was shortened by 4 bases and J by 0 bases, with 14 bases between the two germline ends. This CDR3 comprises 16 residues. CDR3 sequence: CASSPQGHVSTDTQYF. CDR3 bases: TGCGCCAGCAGCCCACAGGGCCACGTTAGCACAGATACGCAGTATTTT.

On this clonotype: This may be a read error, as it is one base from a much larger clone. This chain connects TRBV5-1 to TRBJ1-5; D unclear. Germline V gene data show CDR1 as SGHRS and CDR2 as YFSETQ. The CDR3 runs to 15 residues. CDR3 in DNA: TGCGTCAGCAGCTTGGACTCCTATAGCAATCAGCCCCAGCATTTT. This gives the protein CVSSLDSYSNQPQHF.

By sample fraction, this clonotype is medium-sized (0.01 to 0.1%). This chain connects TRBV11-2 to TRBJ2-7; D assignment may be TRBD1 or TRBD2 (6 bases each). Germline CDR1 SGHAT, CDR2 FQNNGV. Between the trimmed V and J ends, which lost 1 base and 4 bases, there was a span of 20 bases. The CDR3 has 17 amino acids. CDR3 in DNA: TGTGCCAGCAGCTTAGGGGGGGCAAGGGACTTCTTGTACGAGCAGTACTTC. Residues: CASSLGGARDFLYEQYF.

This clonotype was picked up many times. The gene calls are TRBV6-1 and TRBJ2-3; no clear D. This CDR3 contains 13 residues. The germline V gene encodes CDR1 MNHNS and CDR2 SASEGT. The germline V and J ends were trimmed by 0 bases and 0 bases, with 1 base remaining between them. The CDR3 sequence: CASSEASTDTQYF. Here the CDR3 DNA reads TGTGCCAGCAGTGAAGCTAGCACAGATACGCAGTATTTT.

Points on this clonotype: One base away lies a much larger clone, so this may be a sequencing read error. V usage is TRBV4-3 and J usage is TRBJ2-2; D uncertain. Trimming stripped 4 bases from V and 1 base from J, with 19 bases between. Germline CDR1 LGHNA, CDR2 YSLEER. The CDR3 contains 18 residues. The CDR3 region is CASSRIYSVSVNTGELFF. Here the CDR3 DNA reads TGCGCCAGCAGCCGGATATACTCAGTCTCCGTGAACACCGGGGAGCTGTTTTTT.

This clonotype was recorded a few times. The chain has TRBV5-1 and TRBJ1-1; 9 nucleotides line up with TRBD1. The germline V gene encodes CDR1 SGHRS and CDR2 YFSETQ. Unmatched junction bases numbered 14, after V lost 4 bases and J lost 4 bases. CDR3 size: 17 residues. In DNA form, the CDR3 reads TGCGCCAGCAGCACGGACAGGGGAAGGGGTTACGGCACTGAAGCTTTCTTT. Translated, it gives CASSTDRGRGYGTEAFF.

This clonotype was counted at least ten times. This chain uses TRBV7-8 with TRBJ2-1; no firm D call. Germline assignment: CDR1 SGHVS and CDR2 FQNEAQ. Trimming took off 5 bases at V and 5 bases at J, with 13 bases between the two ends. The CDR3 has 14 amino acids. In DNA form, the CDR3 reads TGTGCCAGCAGCCCCCTGATGGCCGACAATGAGCAGTTCTTC. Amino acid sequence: CASSPLMADNEQFF.

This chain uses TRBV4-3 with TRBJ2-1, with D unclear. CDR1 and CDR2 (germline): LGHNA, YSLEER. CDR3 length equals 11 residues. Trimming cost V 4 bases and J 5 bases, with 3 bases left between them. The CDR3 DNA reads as TGCGCCAGCAGCCTCGACAATGAGCAGTTCTTC. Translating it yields CASSLDNEQFF.

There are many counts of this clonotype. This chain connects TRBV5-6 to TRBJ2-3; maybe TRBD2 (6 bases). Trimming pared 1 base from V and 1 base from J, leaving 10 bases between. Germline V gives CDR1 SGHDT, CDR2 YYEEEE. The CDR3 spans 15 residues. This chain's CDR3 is CASSLLIAGTDTQYF. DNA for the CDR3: TGTGCCAGCAGCTTGTTGATAGCGGGCACAGATACGCAGTATTTT.

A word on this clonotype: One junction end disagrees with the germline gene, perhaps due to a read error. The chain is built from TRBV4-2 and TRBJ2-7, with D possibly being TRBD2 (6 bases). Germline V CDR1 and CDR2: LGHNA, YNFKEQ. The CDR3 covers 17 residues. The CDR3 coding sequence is TGTGCCAGCAGCCAAGATGGGCAAGTGGGAGGAACCTACAAGCAGTACTTC. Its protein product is CASSQDGQVGGTYKQYF.

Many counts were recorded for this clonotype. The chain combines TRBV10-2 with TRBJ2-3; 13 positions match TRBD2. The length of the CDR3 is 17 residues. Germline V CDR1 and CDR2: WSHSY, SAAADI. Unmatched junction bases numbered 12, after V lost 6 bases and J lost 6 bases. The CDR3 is CASRDAPGLAGTDTQYF. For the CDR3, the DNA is TGCGCCAGCAGAGACGCACCGGGACTAGCGGGAACGGATACGCAGTATTTT.

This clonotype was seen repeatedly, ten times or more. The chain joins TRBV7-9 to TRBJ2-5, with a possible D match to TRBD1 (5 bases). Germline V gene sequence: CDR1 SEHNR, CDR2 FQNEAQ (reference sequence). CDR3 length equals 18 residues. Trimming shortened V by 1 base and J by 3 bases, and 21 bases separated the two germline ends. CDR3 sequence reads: CASSLVGLGQLGKETQYF. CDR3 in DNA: TGTGCCAGCAGCTTAGTTGGTTTGGGGCAGCTTGGCAAAGAGACCCAGTACTTC.

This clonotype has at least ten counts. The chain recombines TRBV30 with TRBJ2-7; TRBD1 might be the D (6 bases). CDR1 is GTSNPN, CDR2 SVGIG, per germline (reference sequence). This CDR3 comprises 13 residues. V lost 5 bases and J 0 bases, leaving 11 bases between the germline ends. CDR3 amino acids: CAWASGHSYEQYF. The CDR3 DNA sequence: TGTGCCTGGGCATCGGGACACTCCTACGAGCAGTACTTC.